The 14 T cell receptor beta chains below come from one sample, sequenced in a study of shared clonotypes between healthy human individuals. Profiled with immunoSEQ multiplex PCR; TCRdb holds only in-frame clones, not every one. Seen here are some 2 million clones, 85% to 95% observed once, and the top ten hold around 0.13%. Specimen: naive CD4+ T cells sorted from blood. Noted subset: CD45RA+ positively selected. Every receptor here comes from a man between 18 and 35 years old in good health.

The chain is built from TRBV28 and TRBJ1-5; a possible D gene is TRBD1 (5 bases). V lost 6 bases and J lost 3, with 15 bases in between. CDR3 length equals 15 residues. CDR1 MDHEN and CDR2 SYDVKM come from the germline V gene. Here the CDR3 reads CASSDSGMDNQPQHF. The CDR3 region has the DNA TGTGCCAGCAGCGATTCAGGGATGGACAATCAGCCCCAGCATTTT.

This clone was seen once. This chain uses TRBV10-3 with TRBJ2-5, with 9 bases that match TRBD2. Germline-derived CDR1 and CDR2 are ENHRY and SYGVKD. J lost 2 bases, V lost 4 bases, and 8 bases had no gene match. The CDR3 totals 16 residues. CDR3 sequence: CAISARIAGDQETQYF. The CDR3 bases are TGTGCCATCAGTGCGAGGATAGCGGGGGATCAAGAGACCCAGTACTTC.

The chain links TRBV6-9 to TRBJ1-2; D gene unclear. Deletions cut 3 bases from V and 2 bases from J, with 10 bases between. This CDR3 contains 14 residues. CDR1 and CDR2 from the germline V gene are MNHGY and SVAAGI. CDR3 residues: CASSYEVGNYGYTF. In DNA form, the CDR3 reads TGTGCCAGCAGTTACGAAGTGGGCAACTATGGCTACACCTTC.

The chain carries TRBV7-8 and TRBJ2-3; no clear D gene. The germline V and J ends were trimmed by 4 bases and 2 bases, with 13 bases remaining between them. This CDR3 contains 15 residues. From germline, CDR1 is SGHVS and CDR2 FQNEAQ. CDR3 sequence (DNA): TGTGCCAGCAGCTCCAACAGCCTTTTCACAGATACGCAGTATTTT. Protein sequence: CASSSNSLFTDTQYF.

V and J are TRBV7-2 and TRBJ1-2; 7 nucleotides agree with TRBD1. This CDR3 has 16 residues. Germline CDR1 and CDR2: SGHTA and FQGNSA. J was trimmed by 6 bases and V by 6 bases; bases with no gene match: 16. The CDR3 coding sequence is TGTGCCAGCAGAACCGAGGGACAGAGGAGTCGGGATGGCTACACCTTC. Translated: CASRTEGQRSRDGYTF.

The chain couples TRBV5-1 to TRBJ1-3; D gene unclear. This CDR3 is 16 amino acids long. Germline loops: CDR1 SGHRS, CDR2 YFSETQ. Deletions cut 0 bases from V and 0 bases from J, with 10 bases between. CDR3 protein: CASSLAGRFSGNTIYF. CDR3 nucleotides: TGCGCCAGCAGCTTGGCCGGACGGTTCTCTGGAAACACCATATATTTT.

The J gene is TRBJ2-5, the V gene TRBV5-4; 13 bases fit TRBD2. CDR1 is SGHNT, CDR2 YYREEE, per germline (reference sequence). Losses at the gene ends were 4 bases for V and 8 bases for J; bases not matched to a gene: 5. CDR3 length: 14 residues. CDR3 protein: CASSLGTSGITQYF. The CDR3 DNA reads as TGTGCCAGCAGCCTCGGGACTAGCGGGATAACCCAGTACTTC.

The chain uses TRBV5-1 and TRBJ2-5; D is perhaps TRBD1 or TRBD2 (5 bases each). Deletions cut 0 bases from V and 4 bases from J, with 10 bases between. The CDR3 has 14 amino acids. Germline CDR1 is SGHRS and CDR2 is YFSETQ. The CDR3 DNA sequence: TGCGCCAGCAGCTTGGGGTTGGGGACAGAGACCCAGTACTTC. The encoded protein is CASSLGLGTETQYF.

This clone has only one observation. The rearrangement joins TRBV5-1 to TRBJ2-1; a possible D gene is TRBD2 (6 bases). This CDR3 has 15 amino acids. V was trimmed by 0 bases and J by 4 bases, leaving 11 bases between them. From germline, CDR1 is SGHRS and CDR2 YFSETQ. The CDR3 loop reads CASSLGLVGYNEQFF. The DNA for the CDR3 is TGCGCCAGCAGCTTGGGACTAGTGGGGTACAATGAGCAGTTCTTC.

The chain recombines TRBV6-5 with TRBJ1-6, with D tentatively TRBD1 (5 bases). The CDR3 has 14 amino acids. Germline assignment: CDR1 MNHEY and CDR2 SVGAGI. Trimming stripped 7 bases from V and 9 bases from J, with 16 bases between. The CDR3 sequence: CASTLGGVGSPLHF. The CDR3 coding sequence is TGTGCCAGCACCCTAGGAGGGGTTGGTTCACCCCTCCACTTT.

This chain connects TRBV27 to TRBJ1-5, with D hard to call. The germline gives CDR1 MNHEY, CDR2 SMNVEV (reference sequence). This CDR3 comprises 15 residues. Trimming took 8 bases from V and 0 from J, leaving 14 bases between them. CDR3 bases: TGTGCCAGCTCCCTGAACCTCCTTAGCAATCAGCCCCAGCATTTT. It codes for CASSLNLLSNQPQHF.

CDR3 DNA: TGTGCCAGCAGCTTCCCAGCGGGGGGCCGGAACACCGGGGAGCTGTTTTTT. Translation gives CASSFPAGGRNTGELFF. The chain joins TRBV7-3 to TRBJ2-2; 9 bases are shared with TRBD2. The CDR3 consists of 17 residues. After removal of 3 bases from V and 1 base from J, the junction contained 6 bases not matched to a gene. The germline gives CDR1 SGHTA, CDR2 FQGTGA.

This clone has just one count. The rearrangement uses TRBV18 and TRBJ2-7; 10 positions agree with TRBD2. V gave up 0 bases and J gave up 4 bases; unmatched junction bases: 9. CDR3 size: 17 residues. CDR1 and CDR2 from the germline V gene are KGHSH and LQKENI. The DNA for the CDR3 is TGTGCCAGCTCACCACCGGAATCTAGCGGGAGTTCATACGAGCAGTACTTC. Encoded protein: CASSPPESSGSSYEQYF.

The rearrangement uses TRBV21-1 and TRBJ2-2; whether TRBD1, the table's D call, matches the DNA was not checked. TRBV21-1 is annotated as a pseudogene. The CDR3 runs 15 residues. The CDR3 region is CASSELQGNTGELFF. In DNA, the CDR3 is TGTGCCAGCAGTGAACTGCAGGGGAACACCGGGGAGCTGTTTTTT.